Following are 24 T cell receptor beta chains from one sample sequenced in a study of cytomegalovirus exposure and HLA in healthy donors. PCR amplification relied on 60 Vbeta primers (plus 13 Jbeta primers). The method was immunoSEQ multiplex PCR; TCRdb's version includes in-frame clones alone and lacks a portion of them. This sample has more than 150,000 clones, with less than 90% found just once. The specimen sequenced was PBMCs. The source is a girl under three years old in good health and CMV-seronegative.

The chain joins TRBV4-1 to TRBJ2-2, with 8 bases fitting TRBD1. CDR1 is MGHRA, CDR2 YSYEKL, per germline. This CDR3 comprises 14 residues. V lost 3 bases and J lost 6; bases outside the gene matches: 3. The CDR3, as DNA: TGCGCCAGCAGCCACCCAGGGGGCGCCGGGGAGCTGTTTTTT. Its protein is CASSHPGGAGELFF.

This sequence joins TRBV27 and TRBJ2-1; tentatively, D is TRBD1 (5 bases). Germline V gene data show CDR1 as MNHEY and CDR2 as SMNVEV (reference sequence). Trimming pared 7 bases from V and 7 bases from J, leaving 20 bases between. This CDR3 contains 15 residues. CDR3 amino acids: CASTETVFSGNEQFF. The CDR3 nucleotides read TGTGCCAGCACCGAGACAGTTTTTTCTGGGAATGAGCAGTTCTTC.

V and J are TRBV5-6 and TRBJ1-2; 7 bases agree with TRBD1. Germline lookup yields CDR1 SGHDT and CDR2 YYEEEE. The trim removed 0 bases at V and 2 bases at J, leaving 4 bases unmatched. The CDR3 runs to 15 residues. The CDR3 spells CASSLERGHNYGYTF. The DNA of the CDR3 is TGTGCCAGCAGCTTGGAAAGGGGGCACAACTATGGCTACACCTTC.

The chain has TRBV2 and TRBJ2-5; 12 nucleotides line up with TRBD2. V was clipped by 5 bases and J by 7 bases; unmatched bases: 11. The CDR3 extends over 16 amino acids. Germline V gene lookup returns CDR1 SNHLY and CDR2 FYNNEI. The CDR3 spells CASSYPTSGRFGTQYF. The CDR3 DNA reads TGTGCCAGCAGTTACCCGACTAGCGGGAGATTCGGGACCCAGTACTTC.

This CDR3 reads CASSRGATGELFF. CDR3 DNA sequence: TGTGCCAGCAGTCGGGGGGCCACCGGGGAGCTGTTTTTT. The chain joins TRBV2 to TRBJ2-2; possible D gene TRBD2, 7 bases. Germline values: CDR1 SNHLY, CDR2 FYNNEI. The V end was cut by 5 bases, the J end by 4 bases, with 8 bases between. This CDR3 comprises 13 residues. Full variable domain (rest looked up from reference TRBV2 and TRBJ2-2): EPEVTQTPSHQVTQMGQEVILRCVPISNHLYFYWYRQILGQKVEFLVSFYNNEISEKSEIFDDQFSVERPDGSNFTLKIRSTKLEDSAMYFCASSRGATGELFFGEGSRLTVL.

The CDR3 nucleotides read TGTGCCAGCAGCGTAGGTCCCGAGTCGACTAGCGGGGAAGAGACCCAGTACTTC. Its protein product is CASSVGPESTSGEETQYF. This chain uses TRBV9 with TRBJ2-5, with 11 positions matching TRBD2. The CDR3 is 18 residues long. V dropped 0 bases and J dropped 3; count of bases not matched to a gene: 10. Germline V lookup: CDR1 SGDLS, CDR2 YYNGEE. Drawing the rest from reference TRBV9 and TRBJ2-5, the complete variable domain is DSGVTQTPKHLITATGQRVTLRCSPRSGDLSVYWYQQSLDQGLQFLIQYYNGEERAKGNILERFSAQQFPDLHSELNLSSLELGDSALYFCASSVGPESTSGEETQYFGPGTRLLVL.

V usage is TRBV2 and J usage is TRBJ2-7; 8 bases are shared with TRBD1. The CDR3 length is 12 residues. With 4 bases clipped from V and 6 bases from J, the junction kept 2 bases outside the gene matches. Germline V gene data show CDR1 as SNHLY and CDR2 as FYNNEI. The CDR3 protein is CASSVQGVEQYF. CDR3 nucleotide sequence: TGTGCCAGCAGTGTACAGGGGGTCGAGCAGTACTTC.

This chain links TRBV30 with TRBJ1-3; TRBD1 agrees at 7 bases. V was clipped by 1 base and J by 2 bases; unmatched bases: 5. The germline CDR1 and CDR2 sequences are GTSNPN and SVGIG (reference sequence). This CDR3 is 15 amino acids long. CDR3 residues: CAWSASGGPGNTIYF. The CDR3 bases are TGTGCCTGGAGTGCGTCAGGGGGACCTGGAAACACCATATATTTT.

The genes are TRBV25-1 and TRBJ2-3, with D perhaps TRBD2 (6 bases). The germline gives CDR1 MGHDK, CDR2 SYGVNS. The CDR3 spans 12 residues. V lost 4 bases and J lost 10, with 12 bases in between. CDR3 amino acids: CASSGDLWAQYF. CDR3 sequence (DNA): TGTGCCAGCAGTGGGGACTTGTGGGCGCAGTATTTT.

The chain recombines TRBV30 with TRBJ1-4, with D possibly TRBD1 on 5 matching bases. Between the trimmed V and J ends, which lost 0 bases and 7 bases, there was a span of 12 bases. This CDR3 comprises 14 residues. Germline V gene lookup returns CDR1 GTSNPN and CDR2 SVGIG (reference sequence). This CDR3 is CAWSVWGVGEKLFF. The CDR3 DNA sequence: TGTGCCTGGAGTGTCTGGGGGGTAGGTGAAAAACTGTTTTTT.

This clone was found once. The chain carries TRBV9 and TRBJ2-1; TRBD2 aligns across 9 bases. Germline V CDR1 and CDR2: SGDLS, YYNGEE. The CDR3 is 16 amino acids. After removal of 0 bases from V and 10 bases from J, the junction contained 11 bases not matched to a gene. CDR3 coding DNA: TGTGCCAGCAGCGTAGTGAAAAGCGGGGGGCGAGAAGAGCAGTTCTTC. Protein: CASSVVKSGGREEQFF.

V usage is TRBV7-3 and J usage is TRBJ2-5; 8 bases match TRBD2. The CDR3 covers 13 residues. With 5 bases clipped from V and 5 bases from J, the junction kept 4 bases outside the gene matches. Germline values: CDR1 SGHTA, CDR2 FQGTGA. The CDR3, as DNA: TGTGCCAGCAGCCCGGGGGGGTATGAGACCCAGTACTTC. This encodes CASSPGGYETQYF.

The gene calls are TRBV6-1 and TRBJ2-7; D possibly corresponds to TRBD1 (6 bases). The V end was cut by 7 bases, the J end by 4 bases, with 20 bases between. The V gene's germline CDR1 is MNHNS and CDR2 SASEGT. CDR3 length: 15 amino acids. CDR3 region: CASKEQTGFSYEQYF. The CDR3, as DNA: TGTGCCAGCAAAGAACAAACAGGGTTCTCGTACGAGCAGTACTTC.

The rearrangement links TRBV4-1 to TRBJ1-3; 9 nucleotides align to TRBD1. The CDR3 consists of 15 residues. Losses at the gene ends were 0 bases for V and 4 bases for J; bases not matched to a gene: 1. Per germline, CDR1 MGHRA and CDR2 YSYEKL. Here the CDR3 reads CASSQDGTGGNTIYF. The CDR3 DNA is TGCGCCAGCAGCCAAGATGGGACAGGGGGAAACACCATATATTTT.

V and J are TRBV4-3 and TRBJ2-7; 10 bases fit TRBD1. The V gene end was trimmed by 1 base and the J gene end by 3 bases; junction bases not matched to a gene: 3. CDR3 length: 15 amino acids. CDR1 and CDR2 from the germline V gene are LGHNA and YSLEER. CDR3 residues: CASSQARDRGYEQYF. In DNA form, the CDR3 reads TGCGCCAGCAGCCAAGCCCGGGACAGGGGCTACGAGCAGTACTTC.

V gene TRBV5-1 combines with J gene TRBJ2-1; 9 bases are a match to TRBD2. After removal of 3 bases from V and 0 bases from J, the junction contained 13 bases not matched to a gene. Germline CDR1 reads SGHRS; CDR2 reads YFSETQ. CDR3 length: 19 amino acids. CDR3 sequence: CASSWRGYLAGSSYNEQFF. In DNA form, the CDR3 reads TGCGCCAGCAGCTGGAGGGGCTATCTAGCGGGGAGCTCCTACAATGAGCAGTTCTTC.

There are a few counts of this clone. The chain uses TRBV5-1 and TRBJ2-7; TRBD1 agrees at 8 bases. Germline V lookup: CDR1 SGHRS, CDR2 YFSETQ. V trimming: 5 bases; J trimming: 2 bases; junction bases outside the gene matches: 9. The CDR3 is made up of 15 amino acids. The CDR3 loop reads CASSFRTGSAYEQYF. The CDR3 DNA reads TGCGCCAGCAGTTTTCGGACAGGGAGTGCCTACGAGCAGTACTTC.

The V gene is TRBV19, the J gene TRBJ1-2; 8 positions match TRBD1. This CDR3 comprises 13 residues. Germline V gene sequence: CDR1 LNHDA, CDR2 SQIVND (reference sequence). V gave up 6 bases and J gave up 4 bases; unmatched junction bases: 4. The CDR3 sequence: CASRGTGLYGYTF. CDR3 bases: TGTGCCAGTAGGGGGACAGGACTCTATGGCTACACCTTC.

This sequence joins TRBV7-3 and TRBJ2-3; D remains unclear. Trimming stripped 6 bases from V and 7 bases from J, with 17 bases between. The CDR3 extends over 14 amino acids. Germline V CDR1 and CDR2: SGHTA, FQGTGA. CDR3 nucleotides: TGTGCCAGCAGTCCCTCAGCGACGGATAATACGCAGTATTTT. Amino acid sequence: CASSPSATDNTQYF.

This chain connects TRBV9 to TRBJ2-5; 8 bases agree with TRBD2. The CDR3 totals 15 residues. Germline V gene lookup returns CDR1 SGDLS and CDR2 YYNGEE. The V gene end was trimmed by 0 bases and the J gene end by 5 bases; junction bases not matched to a gene: 6. In DNA, the CDR3 is TGTGCCAGCAGCGTAGAGGGACTAGGTCGGGAGACCCAGTACTTC. It codes for CASSVEGLGRETQYF.

The V call is TRBV25-1, the J call TRBJ2-7, with 9 bases that match TRBD1. V lost 5 bases and J lost 7; bases outside the gene matches: 6. This CDR3 spans 13 amino acids. The germline V gene encodes CDR1 MGHDK and CDR2 SYGVNS. CDR3 loop: CASSRHRGLEQYF. CDR3 coding DNA: TGTGCCAGCAGTCGACACAGGGGGCTGGAGCAGTACTTC.

This chain links TRBV14 with TRBJ2-7, with TRBD2 identical over 10 bases. The CDR3 contains 15 residues. The junction had 5 bases not matched to a gene; V was cut back by 5 bases and J by 1 base. The V gene's germline CDR1 is SGHDN and CDR2 FVKESK. The CDR3 protein is CASSDLAGGSYEQYF. The CDR3 DNA reads as TGTGCCAGCAGCGACTTAGCGGGAGGATCCTACGAGCAGTACTTC.

This clone was recorded a few times. The chain recombines TRBV6-6 with TRBJ2-7; D call uncertain. The CDR3 consists of 14 residues. Germline CDR1 MNHNY, CDR2 SVGAGI (reference sequence). V gave up 0 bases and J gave up 4 bases, with 10 bases separating them. The CDR3 DNA follows: TGTGCCAGCAGTTACTCAGAGGAATCATACGAGCAGTACTTC. Protein: CASSYSEESYEQYF.

CDR3 residues: CASSADRGPTGELFF. In DNA form, the CDR3 reads TGTGCCAGCAGCGCCGACAGGGGCCCGACCGGGGAGCTGTTTTTT. The chain recombines TRBV5-6 with TRBJ2-2; 8 nucleotides line up with TRBD1. Germline V gene lookup returns CDR1 SGHDT and CDR2 YYEEEE. The CDR3 is made up of 15 amino acids. With V trimmed by 4 bases and J by 5 bases, 7 bases remained unmatched.